This section outlines one T cell receptor beta chain sequence together with its context. Its antigen is still unknown. This sample was included in a study of beta chain features in type 1 diabetes. Findings and caveats of the study: It was possible that PCR favored shorter templates, equally so in patients and controls. For Type 1 diabetes patients, all four CD4+ subsets carried TCRB CDR3s that were moderately but significantly shorter.

In total, each donor contributed a single heparinised blood draw that averaged around 100 mL. Based on CD45RO/CCR7/CD25/CD127/CD95/CD27, CD4+ regulatory, stem cell-like memory, naive and central memory cells were sorted. In germline, CDR1 is SGHTA, CDR2 FQGNSA. V gave up 8 bases and J gave up 6 bases; unmatched junction bases: 10. The CDR3 extends over 14 amino acids. Expressed TCRB transcripts got sequenced, as all isolated RNA was reverse transcribed. Sequencing was performed with immunoSEQ multiplex PCR; in TCRdb, only in-frame clones are kept and a portion is missing. The sample carries roughly 160,000 clones, just over 8% recorded once.

Sequencing used central memory CD4+ T cells from blood. This TCR was recovered from a woman between 18 and 29 years old with type 1 diabetes. This chain connects TRBV7-2 to TRBJ2-7; 10 bases are a match to TRBD2. The chain's CDR3 is CASGASLAGVEQYF. CDR3 DNA sequence: TGTGCCAGCGGCGCCTCGCTAGCGGGAGTCGAGCAGTACTTC.